This T cell receptor beta chain is drawn from a study of blood T cell repertoires in COVID-19. Whole-study context: Collection of acute and convalescent COVID-19 samples took place in the United States, Italy and Spain. Sample material is recorded as cDNA or gDNA derived from T cells, B-cell-depleted T cells, or PBMCs.

A word on this clone: The identical CDR3 is also encoded by other nucleotide sequences in the sample.

In the source study's methods: Reference gene primer amplification yielded estimated nucleated cell counts. Profiled with immunoSEQ multiplex PCR; TCRdb holds only in-frame clones, not every one. The V and J calls and clone size are taken from that table; D and trimming were inferred from the DNA. The sample has roughly 40,000 clones; about 85% are singletons. With V trimmed by 5 bases and J by 4 bases, 4 bases remained unmatched. Germline CDR1 is SGHTA and CDR2 is FQGNSA. The CDR3 covers 15 residues. This sequence was found in a man in his fifties or sixties in a cohort sampled during active COVID-19. The specimen was peripheral blood. The V gene is TRBV7-2, the J gene TRBJ2-1; 11 nucleotides line up with TRBD2. CDR3 in DNA: TGTGCCAGCAGCCTTAGCGGGGGGGCTTACAATGAGCAGTTCTTC. It translates to CASSLSGGAYNEQFF.